The text below deals with one T cell receptor (beta chain). The TCRbeta library was prepared with unique molecular identifiers. TCRdb ran MiXCR on the PCR reads and lists one entry per CDR3 protein. The sample gives about 340,000 distinct CDR3 sequences, 10% to 13% of which show up once; roughly 2.5% is in the top ten. The sample is drawn from a study of T-cell reconstitution after alpha-beta-depleted transplantation in children. CDR3 length equals 17 residues. Germline V CDR1 and CDR2: MNHEY, SMNVEV (reference sequence). V was cut by 1 base and J by 1 base, with 14 bases left in between. The sequence was obtained from a human donor who donated a stem cell graft to a child with acute lymphoblastic leukemia. The chain is built from TRBV27 and TRBJ1-5; D perhaps matches TRBD1 (6 bases). The starting material was PBMCs from the stem cell graft donor, obtained from the stem cell graft. The DNA for the CDR3 is TGTGCCAGCAGTTTATTGGGGGGGCCGGTGAGCAATCAGCCCCAGCATTTT. It translates to CASSLLGGPVSNQPQHF.